This paragraph covers one T cell receptor beta chain sequence. Which antigen it targets is not known. TCRdb names Illumina HiSeq 2000 as the instrument used. The TCR beta cDNA libraries were made using 5'RACE template switching, a step that added both a universal primer site and unique molecular identifiers. cDNA synthesis was primed from the TCR beta constant segment and was followed by two successive PCR amplification steps. On the authors' methods: MIGEC was used to demultiplex reads and group reads by UMI, and MiTCR was used to assemble and quantify clonotypes. To exclude erroneous sequences, any TCR cDNA sequence not supported by at least two reads was discarded. The tcR package was used for downstream repertoire analysis, and clonotypes were matched across fractions by CDR3 nucleotide sequence plus V segment. VDJmatch was used to annotate antigen specificity against VDJdb, with one amino acid substitution in CDR3 permitted. The reads underwent TCRdb reprocessing, giving one record for each CDR3 protein sequence and no DNA. It is TCRdb's table, rather than the study itself, that gives the V and J calls and clone size. The table held for this sample gives roughly 350,000 distinct CDR3 sequences. The top ten hold 4% to 6.5% of the sample.

This sample is part of a study of T cells expressing NK-cell markers (dated by TCRdb to 2018 to 2021). Regarding the complete study: In sorted CD3+CD56+NKG2C+, CD3+CD56+NKG2C- and CD3+CD56-NKG2C+ T-cell subsets from roughly 8 donors, TCR beta-chain repertoires were profiled. Sequencing of the libraries produced 2 x 150 bp reads on Illumina HiSeq 2000/2500, MiSeq or NextSeq. Of the eight sequenced donors, seven were found to be HCMV-seropositive and one was found to be HCMV-seronegative. The eight sequenced donors were randomly selected healthy volunteers, three men and five women.

From the cysteine up to the phenylalanine, the CDR3 has a length of 14 residues. No DNA is given. As encoded in the germline V gene, CDR1 is KGHSH while CDR2 is LQKENI. The full study reports these points: Those dominant clonotypes were again the most abundant among CD3+CD56-NKG2C+ cells in four donors, at about 25-60.1%. Whether the expanded NKG2C-expressing T cell clones were specific for HCMV antigens was left unclear. In six donors, the dominant CD3+CD56+NKG2C+ clonotypes were among the top 10 CD8+ clonotypes and accounted for about 1.0-7.5% of CD8+ T cells.

To determine HCMV serostatus, a commercial ELISA kit was used to detect HCMV-specific IgG in serum. Peripheral blood mononuclear cells were isolated from blood by Ficoll density gradient centrifugation. The sequence is built from TRBV18 and TRBJ1-5. Source material: blood T cells: a sorted CD56 or NKG2C T cell subset, CD4+ or CD8+ T cells, or bulk PBMC T cells (not recorded which). The clonotype comes from a man aged 18-70 years in good health. The CDR3 reads as follows: CASSLRSADQPQHF.